The 29 T cell receptor beta chains below all came from one sample that was sequenced in a study of patients and donors after allogeneic stem cell transplantation. TCRdb reanalysed the RT-PCR reads using MiXCR and keeps one entry per CDR3 protein. Of roughly 140,000 distinct CDR3 sequences listed, roughly two fifths were seen once; the top ten hold 50%. The source material was blood, either unsorted or a sorted T cell fraction (not recorded which). These receptors all stem from a human donor who was either an allogeneic HSCT recipient or a stem cell or donor lymphocyte infusion donor (not recorded which). It is not recorded whose cells these are; they may come from a transplant donor.

This clonotype appeared many times. The chain carries TRBV12-3 or TRBV12-4 and TRBJ1-1; D ambiguous. The CDR3 totals 14 residues. Trimming stripped 6 bases from V and 5 bases from J, with 16 bases between. The CDR3 bases are TGTGCCAGCAGGCCCGGCGGAGGTAGGACTGAAGCTTTCTTT. Its protein is CASRPGGGRTEAFF.

Only a few counts were recorded for this clonotype. This chain connects TRBV13 to TRBJ1-2, with D unclear. The germline gives CDR1 PRHDT, CDR2 FYEKMQ (reference sequence). Trimming took off 3 bases at V and 5 bases at J, with 7 bases between the two ends. The CDR3 has 12 residues. CDR3 in amino acids: CASSFGDYGYTF. DNA for the CDR3: TGTGCCAGCAGCTTCGGCGATTATGGCTACACCTTC.

The chain combines TRBV13 with TRBJ1-5; D call uncertain. Trimming took off 1 base at V and 4 bases at J, with 11 bases between the two ends. This CDR3 spans 15 amino acids. Germline loops: CDR1 PRHDT, CDR2 FYEKMQ (reference sequence). CDR3 nucleotide sequence: TGTGCCAGCAGCTTAGTTGGCCAAACAAATCAGCCCCAGCATTTT. Residues: CASSLVGQTNQPQHF.

This clonotype was seen only a few times. V and J are TRBV5-1 and TRBJ1-3; D call uncertain. Trimming removed 0 bases at V and 0 bases at J, with 4 bases between. The CDR3 length is 14 residues. The germline CDR1 and CDR2 sequences are SGHRS and YFSETQ. The CDR3 nucleotides are TGCGCCAGCAGCTTGGACATCTCTGGAAACACCATATATTTT. Amino acids: CASSLDISGNTIYF.

This clonotype showed up many times. The V and J genes are TRBV12-3 or TRBV12-4 and TRBJ1-5; D possibly corresponds to TRBD1 (6 bases). The CDR3 has 14 amino acids. The V gene lost 6 bases and the J gene lost 1 base, with 10 bases spanning the gap. The CDR3 here is CASSRDNSNQPQHF. The DNA for the CDR3 is TGTGCCAGCAGCCGGGACAACAGCAATCAGCCCCAGCATTTT.

In DNA, the CDR3 is TGTGCCAGCGGCAGGACAGCTCGAAATTCACCCCTCCACTTT. This translates into CASGRTARNSPLHF. This chain uses TRBV25-1 with TRBJ1-6; D may be TRBD1 (6 bases). Germline V gives CDR1 MGHDK, CDR2 SYGVNS. V lost 8 bases and J 7 bases, leaving 15 bases between the germline ends. The CDR3 covers 14 residues.

V gene TRBV2 combines with J gene TRBJ1-1, with 8 positions matching TRBD1. This CDR3 is 16 amino acids long. The germline gives CDR1 SNHLY, CDR2 FYNNEI. V lost 3 bases and J lost 6; bases outside the gene matches: 12. The CDR3 loop is CASSEVRGHPEAEAFF. The CDR3, as DNA: TGTGCCAGCAGTGAGGTCAGGGGGCATCCTGAGGCTGAAGCTTTCTTT. Using reference TRBV2 and TRBJ1-1 for the parts outside the CDR3, the full variable domain is EPEVTQTPSHQVTQMGQEVILRCVPISNHLYFYWYRQILGQKVEFLVSFYNNEISEKSEIFDDQFSVERPDGSNFTLKIRSTKLEDSAMYFCASSEVRGHPEAEAFFGQGTRLTVV.

This chain uses TRBV4-2 with TRBJ2-5, with 7 bases lining up with TRBD2. This CDR3 is 14 amino acids long. Germline V CDR1 and CDR2: LGHNA, YNFKEQ. V gave up 7 bases and J gave up 5 bases; unmatched junction bases: 10. The CDR3 reads CASTTSPRGETQYF. The CDR3 region has the DNA TGTGCCAGCACTACGAGCCCGCGGGGGGAGACCCAGTACTTC.

The chain joins TRBV12-3 or TRBV12-4 to TRBJ1-1, with 8 nucleotides matching TRBD1. This CDR3 is 15 amino acids long. V gave up 6 bases and J gave up 3 bases; unmatched junction bases: 9. The CDR3 region is CASSPSPTGDTEAFF. The CDR3 region has the DNA TGTGCCAGCAGCCCATCCCCGACAGGGGACACTGAAGCTTTCTTT.

The V gene is TRBV28, the J gene TRBJ2-1, with D possibly being TRBD2 (5 bases). V gave up 5 bases and J gave up 3 bases, with 8 bases separating them. The CDR3 loop spans 13 amino acids. In germline, CDR1 is MDHEN, CDR2 SYDVKM. The chain's CDR3 is CASSPRDYNEQFF. The CDR3 DNA sequence: TGTGCCAGCAGTCCCCGGGACTACAATGAGCAGTTCTTC.

The V and J genes are TRBV28 and TRBJ1-6; tentative D call: TRBD1 (5 bases). V was trimmed by 4 bases and J by 6 bases, leaving 10 bases between them. The CDR3 has 14 amino acids. The germline CDR1 and CDR2 sequences are MDHEN and SYDVKM. The DNA for the CDR3 is TGTGCCAGCAGTTGGCGGGGCGGTAATTCACCCCTCCACTTT. Translated, it gives CASSWRGGNSPLHF.

The J gene is TRBJ1-5, the V gene TRBV5-4; D is undetermined. CDR3 length: 16 amino acids. With 0 bases removed from V and 3 bases from J, the gap between germline ends came to 13 bases. The germline gives CDR1 SGHNT, CDR2 YYREEE (reference sequence). Here the CDR3 DNA reads TGTGCCAGCAGCTTGGGGGCACCCTCCCTCAATCAGCCCCAGCATTTT. Translation gives CASSLGAPSLNQPQHF.

CDR3 DNA sequence: TGTGCCAGCAGCTCCGAGTACACTGAAGCTTTCTTT. The encoded protein is CASSSEYTEAFF. The rearrangement links TRBV7-2 to TRBJ1-1; D not resolved. This CDR3 region has 12 residues. Germline CDR1 SGHTA, CDR2 FQGNSA. Trimming pared 4 bases from V and 3 bases from J, leaving 6 bases between.

This clonotype was counted once. The genes are TRBV7-2 and TRBJ1-5; the D is unclear. Trimming removed 1 base from V and 4 bases from J, with 8 bases in between. CDR3 length: 14 amino acids. CDR1 is SGHTA and CDR2 is FQGNSA in the germline V gene. DNA of the CDR3: TGTGCCAGCAGCTTAGGGCCCCAGAATCAGCCCCAGCATTTT. Encoded protein: CASSLGPQNQPQHF.

This clonotype turned up a few times. The chain has TRBV6-5 and TRBJ1-2; tentative D call: TRBD1 (5 bases). The CDR3 has 14 residues. Germline V gene sequence: CDR1 MNHEY, CDR2 SVGAGI. Trimming stripped 4 bases from V and 0 bases from J, with 9 bases between. In DNA form, the CDR3 reads TGTGCCAGCAGTTCGCTGGGACCTAACTATGGCTACACCTTC. It yields the protein CASSSLGPNYGYTF.

The genes are TRBV25-1 and TRBJ1-4; possibly TRBD1 for D (6 bases). Germline V gene sequence: CDR1 MGHDK, CDR2 SYGVNS. The ends were cut back, 3 bases at V and 0 bases at J, with 11 bases in the middle. The CDR3 is 16 residues long. The CDR3 DNA is TGTGCCAGCAGTGACCGGGACACAGCAACTAATGAAAAACTGTTTTTT. It codes for CASSDRDTATNEKLFF.

V usage is TRBV20-1 and J usage is TRBJ1-1, with D possibly being TRBD1 (5 bases). CDR1 is DFQATT and CDR2 is SNEGSKA in the germline V gene (reference sequence). This CDR3 has 15 residues. V lost 2 bases, J lost 7 bases, and 20 bases lay in between. This CDR3 is CSARSFPYRSIEAFF. CDR3 sequence (DNA): TGCAGTGCTAGATCGTTCCCTTACAGGAGTATTGAAGCTTTCTTT.

This clonotype was seen a few times. V is TRBV28 and J is TRBJ1-5; D uncertain. This CDR3 has 14 residues. Looked up from germline, CDR1 is MDHEN and CDR2 is SYDVKM. The V end lost 6 bases, the J end lost 4 bases, and 13 bases lay between the germline ends. The CDR3 sequence: CASSPPGKNQPQHF. CDR3 in DNA: TGTGCCAGCAGCCCCCCGGGGAAAAATCAGCCCCAGCATTTT. The whole variable domain, filled in from reference TRBV28 and TRBJ1-5, reads DVKVTQSSRYLVKRTGEKVFLECVQDMDHENMFWYRQDPGLGLRLIYFSYDVKMKEKGDIPEGYSVSREKKERFSLILESASTNQTSMYLCASSPPGKNQPQHFGDGTRLSIL.

V gene TRBV20-1 combines with J gene TRBJ1-1; 7 bases are a match to TRBD1. V gave up 4 bases and J gave up 3 bases; unmatched junction bases: 5. CDR3 size: 13 residues. Germline CDR1 reads DFQATT; CDR2 reads SNEGSKA (reference sequence). The DNA of the CDR3 is TGCAGTGCTATACCCGACAGGGACACTGAAGCTTTCTTT. Its protein is CSAIPDRDTEAFF.

This clonotype appeared a few times. The J gene is TRBJ1-1, the V gene TRBV7-9, with 7 bases aligning to TRBD1. Germline lookup yields CDR1 SEHNR and CDR2 FQNEAQ (reference sequence). J gave up 13 bases and V 3 bases, and 5 bases lay outside the gene matches. The CDR3 covers 11 residues. CDR3 sequence (DNA): TGTGCCAGCAGCTTGGGACAGTCGGTTTTCTTT. Amino acid sequence: CASSLGQSVFF.

The chain carries TRBV12-3 or TRBV12-4 and TRBJ2-1; 10 bases are shared with TRBD2. V dropped 1 base and J dropped 12; count of bases not matched to a gene: 9. The CDR3 spans 15 residues. As DNA, the CDR3 is TGTGCCAGCAGTTTAGAACTAGCGGGGATTTACGGGCAGTTCTTC. It specifies CASSLELAGIYGQFF.

This clonotype was recorded a few times. The chain links TRBV10-3 to TRBJ1-5; D is perhaps TRBD1 (6 bases). Trimming shortened V by 5 bases and J by 10 bases, and 18 bases separated the two germline ends. This CDR3 spans 14 amino acids. Germline V lookup: CDR1 ENHRY, CDR2 SYGVKD. The CDR3 protein is CAISLRDTRHPQHF. The CDR3 DNA sequence: TGTGCCATCAGTCTCCGGGACACCCGCCATCCCCAGCATTTT.

Only a few counts were recorded for this clonotype. This rearrangement joins TRBV20-1 to TRBJ1-5; TRBD1 matches at 10 bases. The junction had 7 bases not matched to a gene; V was cut back by 5 bases and J by 6 bases. In germline, CDR1 is DFQATT, CDR2 SNEGSKA (reference sequence). This CDR3 comprises 14 residues. CDR3 in amino acids: CSAPGQGRGQPQHF. CDR3 DNA sequence: TGCAGTGCTCCGGGACAGGGGAGAGGTCAGCCCCAGCATTTT.

The chain recombines TRBV12-3 or TRBV12-4 with TRBJ2-2; no firm D call. V was clipped by 3 bases and J by 5 bases, with 13 bases between them. The CDR3 runs 15 residues. DNA for the CDR3: TGTGCCAGCAGTTTTTTTGGCGGTGAAACCGGGGAGCTGTTTTTT. It is translated as CASSFFGGETGELFF.

The chain employs TRBV27 and TRBJ2-7; 10 bases map to TRBD2. Per germline, CDR1 MNHEY and CDR2 SMNVEV (reference sequence). Trimming removed 8 bases from V and 7 bases from J; junction bases left unmatched: 8. There are 13 residues in the CDR3. The DNA of the CDR3 is TGTGCCAGCGCCCAGCTAGCGGGGGTTGAGCAGTACGTC. This translates into CASAQLAGVEQYV.

The CDR3, as DNA: TGTGCCAGCAGTTTATCCCAACCGGGATCACCCCTCCACTTT. Translation: CASSLSQPGSPLHF. This chain joins TRBV12-3 or TRBV12-4 and TRBJ1-6; unclear D gene. The CDR3 totals 14 residues. V lost 2 bases to trimming and J lost 10 bases, with 12 bases between them.

This chain links TRBV12-3 or TRBV12-4 with TRBJ1-5; D is perhaps TRBD1 (6 bases). V was cut by 2 bases and J by 1 base, with 12 bases left in between. This CDR3 is 16 amino acids long. The CDR3 spells CASSLKGTPSNQPQHF. The CDR3 coding sequence is TGTGCCAGCAGTTTAAAAGGGACACCGAGCAATCAGCCCCAGCATTTT.

V usage is TRBV4-3 and J usage is TRBJ1-6, with a possible D match to TRBD1 (6 bases). The CDR3 covers 12 residues. From germline, CDR1 is LGHNA and CDR2 YSLEER. V shed 0 bases and J shed 12 bases, with 6 bases lying between them. The CDR3 spells CASSQEGGPLHF. The CDR3 DNA follows: TGCGCCAGCAGCCAAGAAGGGGGACCCCTCCACTTT.

The chain joins TRBV12-3 or TRBV12-4 to TRBJ2-1; D may be TRBD1 (6 bases). Trimming removed 1 base at V and 7 bases at J, with 17 bases between. This CDR3 is built from 16 residues. CDR3 in DNA: TGTGCCAGCAGTTTAGTGGTGGGCCAGGGGTGGAATGAGCAGTTCTTC. Its protein product is CASSLVVGQGWNEQFF.